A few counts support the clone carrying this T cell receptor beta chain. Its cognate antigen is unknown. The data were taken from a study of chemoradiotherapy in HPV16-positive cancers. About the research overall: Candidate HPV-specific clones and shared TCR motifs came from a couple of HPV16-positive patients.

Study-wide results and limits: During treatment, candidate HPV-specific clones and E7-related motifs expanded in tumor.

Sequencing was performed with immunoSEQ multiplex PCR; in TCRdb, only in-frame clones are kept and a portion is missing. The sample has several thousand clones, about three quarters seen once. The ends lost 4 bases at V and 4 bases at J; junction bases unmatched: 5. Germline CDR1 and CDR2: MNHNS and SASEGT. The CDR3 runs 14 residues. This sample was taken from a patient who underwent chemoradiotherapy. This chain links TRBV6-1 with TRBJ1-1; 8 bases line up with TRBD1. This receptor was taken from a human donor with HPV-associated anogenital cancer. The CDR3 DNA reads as TGTGCCAGCAGTGTGCAGGGGGCAAGCACTGAAGCTTTCTTT. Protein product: CASSVQGASTEAFF.